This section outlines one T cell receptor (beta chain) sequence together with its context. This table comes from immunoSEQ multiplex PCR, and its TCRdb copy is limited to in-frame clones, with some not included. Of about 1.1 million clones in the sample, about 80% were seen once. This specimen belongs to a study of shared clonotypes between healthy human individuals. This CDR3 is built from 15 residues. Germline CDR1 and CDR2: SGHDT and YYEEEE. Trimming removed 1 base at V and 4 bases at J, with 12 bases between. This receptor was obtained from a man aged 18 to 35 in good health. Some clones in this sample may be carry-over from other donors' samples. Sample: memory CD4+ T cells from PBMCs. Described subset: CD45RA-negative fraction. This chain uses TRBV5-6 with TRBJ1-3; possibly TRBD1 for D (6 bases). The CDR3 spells CASSLIGGLGNTIYF. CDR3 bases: TGTGCCAGCAGCTTGATTGGGGGGCTCGGAAACACCATATATTTT.